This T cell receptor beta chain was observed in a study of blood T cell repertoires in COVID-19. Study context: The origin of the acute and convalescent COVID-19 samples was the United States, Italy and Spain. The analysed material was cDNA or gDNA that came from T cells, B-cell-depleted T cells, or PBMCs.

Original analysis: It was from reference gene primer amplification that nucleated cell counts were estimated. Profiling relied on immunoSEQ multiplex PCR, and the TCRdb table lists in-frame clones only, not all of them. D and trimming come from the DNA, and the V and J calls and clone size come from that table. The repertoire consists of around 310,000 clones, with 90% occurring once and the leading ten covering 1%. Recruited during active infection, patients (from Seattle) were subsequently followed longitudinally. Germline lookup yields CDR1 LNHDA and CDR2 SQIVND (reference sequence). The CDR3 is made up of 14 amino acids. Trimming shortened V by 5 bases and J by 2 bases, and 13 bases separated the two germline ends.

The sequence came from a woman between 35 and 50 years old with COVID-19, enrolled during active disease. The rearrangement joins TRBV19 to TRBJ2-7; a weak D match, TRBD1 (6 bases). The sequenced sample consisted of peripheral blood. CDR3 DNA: TGTGCCAGTAGTCCGCAGGGGTTCGCCTACGAGCAGTACTTC. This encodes CASSPQGFAYEQYF. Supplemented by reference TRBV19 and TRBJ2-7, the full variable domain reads DGGITQSPKYLFRKEGQNVTLSCEQNLNHDAMYWYRQDPGQGLRLIYYSQIVNDFQKGDIAEGYSVSREKKESFPLTVTSAQKNPTAFYLCASSPQGFAYEQYFGPGTRLTVT.